A single sample gave rise to the 28 T cell receptor beta chains below, sequenced in a study of T cells in Graves' hyperthyroidism and ophthalmopathy. Amplified TCR beta CDR3 regions derived from RNA transcripts. HTBI primers were the set used in a first-round RT-PCR of the TCR CDR3. TCRdb analysed the multiplex PCR reads with MiXCR anew, one entry per CDR3 protein. Among a few hundred thousand distinct CDR3 sequences listed, roughly a sixth were seen once. The sample taken for sequencing was blood. Receptors were obtained from a woman in her 40s with Graves' ophthalmopathy.

In its sample, this clonotype was seen many times. V usage is TRBV7-8 and J usage is TRBJ1-6; D uncertain. The ends were cut back, 5 bases at V and 1 base at J, with 9 bases in the middle. This CDR3 region has 15 residues. Germline CDR1 is SGHVS and CDR2 is FQNEAQ. The CDR3 DNA is TGTGCCAGCAGCGGGCGGACGTCCTATAATTCACCCCTCCACTTT. Protein product: CASSGRTSYNSPLHF.

This clonotype was found many times. J is TRBJ2-1 and V is TRBV20-1, with 7 bases that match TRBD2. CDR3 length: 15 residues. V trimming: 1 base; J trimming: 1 base; junction bases outside the gene matches: 4. CDR1 and CDR2 (germline): DFQATT, SNEGSKA (reference sequence). Written as DNA, the CDR3 is TGCAGTGCTAGAGCCGAGCGGGGATCCTACAATGAGCAGTTCTTC. This codes for CSARAERGSYNEQFF.

There are many counts of this clonotype. The chain employs TRBV2 and TRBJ2-1; D gene uncertain. V lost 2 bases and J lost 8, with 16 bases in between. Germline V CDR1 and CDR2: SNHLY, FYNNEI. The CDR3 runs to 15 residues. CDR3 sequence reads: CASSEWFSGIYEQFF. CDR3 sequence (DNA): TGTGCCAGCAGTGAATGGTTTTCGGGTATATATGAGCAGTTCTTC.

At least ten counts were recorded for this clonotype. The chain combines TRBV6-1 with TRBJ2-3, with D possibly matching TRBD2 (5 bases). Trimming pared 7 bases from V and 5 bases from J, leaving 19 bases between. The CDR3 is 15 residues long. Germline V gives CDR1 MNHNS, CDR2 SASEGT. In DNA, the CDR3 is TGTGCCAGCAAGGATTCGGGAACGAGTGGAGATACGCAGTATTTT. Encoded protein: CASKDSGTSGDTQYF.

The chain joins TRBV20-1 to TRBJ2-1, with TRBD2 identical over 10 bases. The CDR3 sequence is 15 residues long. Per germline, CDR1 DFQATT and CDR2 SNEGSKA (reference sequence). The V gene end was trimmed by 4 bases and the J gene end by 2 bases; junction bases not matched to a gene: 5. The DNA of the CDR3 is TGCAGTGCTAATAGCGGGAGGAGCACCTACAATGAGCAGTTCTTC. It is translated as CSANSGRSTYNEQFF.

This clonotype has at least ten counts. The gene calls are TRBV2 and TRBJ2-7, with D tentatively TRBD1 (5 bases). Deletions cut 10 bases from V and 3 bases from J, with 22 bases between. CDR1 and CDR2 (germline): SNHLY, FYNNEI. The CDR3 length is 15 residues. As DNA, the CDR3 is TGTGCCACCGCTCCAGGGTACTCGAAACACTACGAGCAGTACTTC. Protein product: CATAPGYSKHYEQYF. Using reference TRBV2 and TRBJ2-7 for the parts outside the CDR3, the full variable domain is EPEVTQTPSHQVTQMGQEVILRCVPISNHLYFYWYRQILGQKVEFLVSFYNNEISEKSEIFDDQFSVERPDGSNFTLKIRSTKLEDSAMYFCATAPGYSKHYEQYFGPGTRLTVT.

This clonotype was observed many times. This chain joins TRBV3-1 and TRBJ2-2; tentatively, D is TRBD2 (6 bases). The germline CDR1 and CDR2 sequences are LGHDT and YNNKEL (reference sequence). CDR3 length: 15 residues. V was trimmed by 2 bases and J by 2 bases, leaving 9 bases between them. CDR3 sequence (DNA): TGTGCCAGCAGCCAAAGACTAGTTAACACCGGGGAGCTGTTTTTT. Translation: CASSQRLVNTGELFF.

Many counts were recorded for this clonotype. CDR3 nucleotide sequence: TGTGCCATCAGCTCGGGACTAGCGGCGTACAATGAGCAGTTCTTC. Its translation: CAISSGLAAYNEQFF. V is TRBV10-3 and J is TRBJ2-1, with 11 nucleotides matching TRBD2. CDR3 length equals 15 residues. Germline V gene lookup returns CDR1 ENHRY and CDR2 SYGVKD. V gave up 6 bases and J gave up 4 bases; unmatched junction bases: 5.

The rearrangement joins TRBV5-1 to TRBJ2-2; the match to TRBD1 covers 7 bases. Germline trimming cut 4 bases from V and 6 bases from J; bases unmatched to any gene: 9. Looked up from germline, CDR1 is SGHRS and CDR2 is YFSETQ. The CDR3 contains 15 residues. The CDR3, as DNA: TGCGCCAGCAGCATAGACAGGGTATTGTCCGGGGAGCTGTTTTTT. This translates into CASSIDRVLSGELFF.

This clonotype was counted a few times. The chain uses TRBV18 and TRBJ2-5, with D maybe TRBD2 (5 bases). CDR3 length: 13 amino acids. Deletions cut 3 bases from V and 5 bases from J, with 10 bases between. The germline V gene encodes CDR1 KGHSH and CDR2 LQKENI. The CDR3 DNA reads TGTGCCAGCTCACCGGCCGGGATCGAGACCCAGTACTTC. Amino acid sequence: CASSPAGIETQYF. Filled out from reference TRBV18 and TRBJ2-5, the complete variable domain reads NAGVMQNPRHLVRRRGQEARLRCSPMKGHSHVYWYRQLPEEGLKFMVYLQKENIIDESGMPKERFSAEFPKEGPSILRIQQVVRGDSAAYFCASSPAGIETQYFGPGTRLLVL.

This clonotype was seen at least ten times. The gene calls are TRBV20-1 and TRBJ1-1; TRBD1 matches at 7 bases. CDR1 and CDR2 from the germline V gene are DFQATT and SNEGSKA (reference sequence). The CDR3 contains 12 residues. V gave up 6 bases and J gave up 3 bases; unmatched junction bases: 4. DNA for the CDR3: TGCAGTGCGGGCCAGGGGGACACTGAAGCTTTCTTT. It codes for CSAGQGDTEAFF.

This clonotype was detected many times. This sequence joins TRBV5-1 and TRBJ2-7, with 8 positions matching TRBD2. This CDR3 spans 14 amino acids. J was trimmed by 5 bases and V by 6 bases; bases with no gene match: 10. Per germline, CDR1 SGHRS and CDR2 YFSETQ. The DNA of the CDR3 is TGCGCCAGCAACGCTCCCGGGACTAGACACGAGCAGTACTTC. Translation: CASNAPGTRHEQYF.

This clonotype was observed at least ten times. The rearrangement uses TRBV7-9 and TRBJ2-1; D unresolved. V lost 3 bases to trimming and J lost 9 bases, with 9 bases between them. This CDR3 region has 12 residues. Germline V gives CDR1 SEHNR, CDR2 FQNEAQ (reference sequence). Here the CDR3 DNA reads TGTGCCAGCAGCTTTAAACTCAGTGAGCAGTTCTTC. The encoded protein is CASSFKLSEQFF.

This chain uses TRBV28 with TRBJ2-7, with a possible D match to TRBD2 (5 bases). Trimming pared 6 bases from V and 2 bases from J, leaving 17 bases between. The CDR3 spans 15 residues. Germline CDR1 MDHEN, CDR2 SYDVKM. CDR3 nucleotides: TGTGCCAGCAGCACATCCCGGGGTACAACCTACGAGCAGTACTTC. Translated: CASSTSRGTTYEQYF.

This clonotype was counted at least ten times. V is TRBV6-1 and J is TRBJ1-4, with a tentative D call TRBD1 (5 bases). The V end was cut by 8 bases, the J end by 10 bases, with 14 bases between. The CDR3 extends over 12 amino acids. Germline CDR1 MNHNS, CDR2 SASEGT. This CDR3 is CASGDGSTKLFF. Here the CDR3 DNA reads TGTGCCAGCGGGGACGGTTCAACAAAACTGTTTTTT.

This clonotype was detected many times. This chain connects TRBV11-2 to TRBJ1-1; D might be TRBD1 (5 bases). With 5 bases removed from V and 8 bases from J, the gap between germline ends came to 12 bases. The CDR3 has 12 amino acids. Germline-derived CDR1 and CDR2 are SGHAT and FQNNGV. The DNA for the CDR3 is TGTGCCAGCAGCGGGGCAAGGGGAGAAGCTTTCTTT. Translating it yields CASSGARGEAFF.

The table lists this clonotype with a few counts. CDR3 sequence reads: CSVFNLGGEAFF. Written as DNA, the CDR3 is TGCAGCGTTTTTAATCTCGGGGGTGAAGCTTTCTTT. The gene calls are TRBV29-1 and TRBJ1-1, with a possible D match to TRBD1 (5 bases). Germline V gives CDR1 SQVTM, CDR2 ANQGSEA. V lost 5 bases to trimming and J lost 7 bases, with 14 bases between them. CDR3 length: 12 amino acids.

This clonotype was recorded at least ten times. The chain has TRBV6-1 and TRBJ2-1, with 9 bases that match TRBD2. The V gene's germline CDR1 is MNHNS and CDR2 SASEGT. V shed 6 bases, J shed 2 bases, and the junction held 8 bases outside the gene matches. This CDR3 comprises 16 residues. The CDR3 nucleotides read TGTGCCAGCAGCGATCCTAGCGGGATTGCCTACAATGAGCAGTTCTTC. Encoded protein: CASSDPSGIAYNEQFF.

The chain links TRBV7-2 to TRBJ2-1; D possibly corresponds to TRBD2 (6 bases). The CDR3 covers 15 residues. V was shortened by 4 bases and J by 10 bases, with 20 bases between the two germline ends. Germline assignment: CDR1 SGHTA and CDR2 FQGNSA. The CDR3 region has the DNA TGTGCCAGCAGCTCCCTTGTTTCGGCGGGGAACGAGCAGTTCTTC. This translates into CASSSLVSAGNEQFF.

With regard to this clonotype: A much larger clone lies one base from this, so it may be a read error. This chain connects TRBV5-1 to TRBJ1-1; no clear D gene. The CDR3 has 15 amino acids. From germline, CDR1 is SGHRS and CDR2 YFSETQ. CDR3 sequence: CASSFRVSLGTEALF. The CDR3 coding sequence is TGTGCCAGCAGCTTTAGGGTGTCCCTGGGCACTGAAGCTTTATTT.

This clonotype was detected many times. The V call is TRBV28, the J call TRBJ1-5, with D uncertain. CDR3 length: 15 amino acids. The germline V gene encodes CDR1 MDHEN and CDR2 SYDVKM. V dropped 6 bases and J dropped 1 base, with 13 bases sitting between them. CDR3 nucleotide sequence: TGTGCCAGCAGCTTAGCAGGTGGGAGCAATCAGCCCCAGCATTTT. This encodes CASSLAGGSNQPQHF.

In its sample, this clonotype was seen many times. The chain is built from TRBV10-3 and TRBJ2-7; 12 positions match TRBD2. This CDR3 region has 13 residues. Germline V CDR1 and CDR2: ENHRY, SYGVKD. V gave up 10 bases and J gave up 4 bases; unmatched junction bases: 5. The CDR3 spells CASRTSGDYEQYF. The CDR3 nucleotides are TGTGCCAGCAGGACTAGCGGGGATTACGAGCAGTACTTC.

This clonotype was picked up many times. The V gene is TRBV5-1, the J gene TRBJ2-2, with unresolved D. Germline CDR1 SGHRS, CDR2 YFSETQ. The CDR3 extends over 14 amino acids. Trimming cost V 5 bases and J 1 base, with 9 bases left between them. The CDR3 DNA sequence: TGCGCCAGCAGTGCTGGGCTGAACACCGGGGAGCTGTTTTTT. This translates into CASSAGLNTGELFF. The full variable domain, its missing parts supplied by reference TRBV5-1 and TRBJ2-2, is KAGVTQTPRYLIKTRGQQVTLSCSPISGHRSVSWYQQTPGQGLQFLFEYFSETQRNKGNFPGRFSGRQFSNSRSEMNVSTLELGDSALYLCASSAGLNTGELFFGEGSRLTVL.

This clonotype was counted many times. The V and J genes are TRBV2 and TRBJ1-5, with 10 bases fitting TRBD1. Germline V gives CDR1 SNHLY, CDR2 FYNNEI. Trimming removed 6 bases from V and 3 bases from J; junction bases left unmatched: 5. The CDR3 has 15 residues. The CDR3 DNA sequence: TGTGCCAGCAGAATCGGACAGGGGGACAATCAGCCCCAGCATTTT. Protein sequence: CASRIGQGDNQPQHF.

This clonotype was seen repeatedly, ten times or more. The chain recombines TRBV5-1 with TRBJ2-1; no definite D call. CDR3 size: 14 residues. Germline V CDR1 and CDR2: SGHRS, YFSETQ. The V and J ends lost 5 bases and 7 bases respectively, with 16 bases between them. CDR3 protein: CASRFTGSGNEQFF. In DNA form, the CDR3 reads TGCGCCAGCAGGTTTACCGGGTCTGGGAATGAGCAGTTCTTC.

This clonotype was seen many times. The chain carries TRBV2 and TRBJ2-1, with TRBD1 matching over 10 bases. The germline CDR1 and CDR2 sequences are SNHLY and FYNNEI. The CDR3 is made up of 16 amino acids. With V trimmed by 6 bases and J by 2 bases, 7 bases remained unmatched. CDR3 sequence (DNA): TGTGCCAGCAGGACGTCCGGGACAGGGGCCTACAATGAGCAGTTCTTC. Amino acid sequence: CASRTSGTGAYNEQFF. Based on the CDR3 plus reference TRBV2 and TRBJ2-1, the full variable domain is EPEVTQTPSHQVTQMGQEVILRCVPISNHLYFYWYRQILGQKVEFLVSFYNNEISEKSEIFDDQFSVERPDGSNFTLKIRSTKLEDSAMYFCASRTSGTGAYNEQFFGPGTRLTVL.

The V and J genes are TRBV19 and TRBJ2-3; D might be TRBD1 (5 bases). Germline lookup yields CDR1 LNHDA and CDR2 SQIVND (reference sequence). V was cut by 5 bases and J by 4 bases, with 13 bases left in between. This CDR3 is 14 amino acids long. CDR3: CASSASLGADTQYF. The CDR3 DNA sequence: TGTGCCAGTAGTGCCTCATTAGGGGCAGATACGCAGTATTTT.

This chain joins TRBV7-2 and TRBJ2-2; perhaps D is TRBD1 or TRBD2 (6 bases each). V was shortened by 7 bases and J by 7 bases, with 16 bases between the two germline ends. In germline, CDR1 is SGHTA, CDR2 FQGNSA. This CDR3 has 14 amino acids. CDR3 region: CASTNPGGFGELFF. CDR3 in DNA: TGTGCCAGCACAAACCCCGGGGGCTTCGGGGAGCTGTTTTTT.